The 27 T cell receptor beta chains below come from one sample, sequenced in a study of cytomegalovirus exposure and HLA in healthy donors. Primers for the PCR totalled 60 Vbeta and 13 Jbeta. Sequenced by immunoSEQ multiplex PCR; TCRdb stores in-frame clones only, minus some. The data contain 150,000 or so clones, around two thirds of them singletons. The sequenced material came from PBMCs. The receptor source for this set is a man in his late teens or twenties in good health and CMV-seropositive.

This chain joins TRBV7-8 and TRBJ1-2, with 9 nucleotides matching TRBD1. Per germline, CDR1 SGHVS and CDR2 FQNEAQ. With 3 bases clipped from V and 12 bases from J, the junction kept 5 bases outside the gene matches. The CDR3 extends over 12 amino acids. CDR3 in amino acids: CASSFGTGGHTF. CDR3 DNA: TGTGCCAGCAGCTTCGGTACAGGGGGCCACACCTTC.

The rearrangement uses TRBV5-6 and TRBJ2-3; 7 bases agree with TRBD1. This CDR3 is built from 14 residues. Trimming took 2 bases from V and 2 from J; bases not matched to a gene: 2. Germline CDR1 SGHDT, CDR2 YYEEEE. The CDR3 DNA reads TGTGCCAGCAGCTTTGGGACAGTCACAGATACGCAGTATTTT. This sequence encodes CASSFGTVTDTQYF.

This chain joins TRBV28 and TRBJ2-7, with D uncertain. Germline CDR1 MDHEN, CDR2 SYDVKM. Trimming stripped 2 bases from V and 8 bases from J, with 7 bases between. The CDR3 has 11 amino acids. CDR3 in amino acids: CASSLDIKQYF. The CDR3 DNA reads as TGTGCCAGCAGTTTAGACATCAAGCAGTACTTC.

The chain carries TRBV7-6 and TRBJ2-7; D is possibly TRBD2 (5 bases). Germline V gene data show CDR1 as SGHVS and CDR2 as FNYEAQ. The CDR3 totals 15 residues. V was pared by 1 base and J by 5 bases, with 15 bases between. In DNA form, the CDR3 reads TGTGCCAGCAGCTTAGGGGGTCGGGGAAACCACGAGCAGTACTTC. It codes for CASSLGGRGNHEQYF. Using reference TRBV7-6 and TRBJ2-7 for the parts outside the CDR3, the full variable domain is GAGVSQSPRYKVTKRGQDVALRCDPISGHVSLYWYRQALGQGPEFLTYFNYEAQQDKSGLPNDRFSAERPEGSISTLTIQRTEQRDSAMYRCASSLGGRGNHEQYFGPGTRLTVT.

The DNA for the CDR3 is TGTGCCAGCAGTCCCGGGACTAGCGGGAGATATGAGCAGTTCTTC. This translates into CASSPGTSGRYEQFF. The gene calls are TRBV6-5 and TRBJ2-1, with 14 bases identical to TRBD2. The CDR3 is 15 amino acids. Looked up from germline, CDR1 is MNHEY and CDR2 is SVGAGI. V gave up 5 bases and J gave up 8 bases; unmatched junction bases: 5.

The rearrangement joins TRBV9 to TRBJ1-1; D is perhaps TRBD1 (5 bases). This CDR3 is 12 amino acids long. Germline V CDR1 and CDR2: SGDLS, YYNGEE. Between the trimmed V and J ends, which lost 2 bases and 3 bases, there was a span of 5 bases. CDR3 protein: CASSVRDTEAFF. In DNA, the CDR3 is TGTGCCAGCAGCGTCAGGGACACTGAAGCTTTCTTT. The variable domain in full, completed from reference TRBV9 and TRBJ1-1, reads DSGVTQTPKHLITATGQRVTLRCSPRSGDLSVYWYQQSLDQGLQFLIQYYNGEERAKGNILERFSAQQFPDLHSELNLSSLELGDSALYFCASSVRDTEAFFGQGTRLTVV.

The chain has TRBV30 and TRBJ1-1, with no clear D. V was pared by 1 base and J by 2 bases, with 11 bases between. Germline V gene lookup returns CDR1 GTSNPN and CDR2 SVGIG (reference sequence). The CDR3 has 14 amino acids. This CDR3 is CAWSGGQPNTEAFF. CDR3 nucleotide sequence: TGTGCCTGGAGTGGTGGGCAGCCTAACACTGAAGCTTTCTTT.

The V call is TRBV5-1, the J call TRBJ2-3; D might be TRBD1 (6 bases). V was clipped by 4 bases and J by 3 bases, with 9 bases between them. Germline V gene sequence: CDR1 SGHRS, CDR2 YFSETQ. This CDR3 comprises 13 residues. The CDR3 sequence: CASSGGRTDTQYF. CDR3 in DNA: TGCGCCAGCAGCGGGGGCAGAACAGATACGCAGTATTTT.

This rearrangement joins TRBV7-8 to TRBJ2-7; 7 bases match TRBD2. The CDR3 is 16 residues long. Germline V gene lookup returns CDR1 SGHVS and CDR2 FQNEAQ. The junction had 7 bases not matched to a gene; V was cut back by 0 bases and J by 2 bases. CDR3 protein: CASSLAGGTATYEQYF. In DNA form, the CDR3 reads TGTGCCAGCAGCTTAGCGGGGGGGACCGCCACCTACGAGCAGTACTTC. Full variable domain (remainder filled in from reference TRBV7-8 and TRBJ2-7): GAGVSQSPRYKVAKRGQDVALRCDPISGHVSLFWYQQALGQGPEFLTYFQNEAQLDKSGLPSDRFFAERPEGSVSTLKIQRTQQEDSAVYLCASSLAGGTATYEQYFGPGTRLTVT.

The CDR3 DNA follows: TGTGCCAGCAGTCTTCGGACGGCAACGGGAGAAAAACTGTTTTTT. This codes for CASSLRTATGEKLFF. The rearrangement uses TRBV27 and TRBJ1-4; D is unresolved. The CDR3 runs 15 residues. Germline CDR1 reads MNHEY; CDR2 reads SMNVEV (reference sequence). V lost 5 bases and J 8 bases, leaving 18 bases between the germline ends.

V gene TRBV2 combines with J gene TRBJ1-1; possibly TRBD1 for D (5 bases). V shed 8 bases and J shed 3 bases, with 13 bases lying between them. This CDR3 region has 13 residues. From germline, CDR1 is SNHLY and CDR2 FYNNEI. The CDR3 DNA is TGTGCCAGCGCGTCGACAGAATACACTGAAGCTTTCTTT. Translation gives CASASTEYTEAFF. Together with reference TRBV2 and TRBJ1-1, the CDR3 gives the full variable domain: EPEVTQTPSHQVTQMGQEVILRCVPISNHLYFYWYRQILGQKVEFLVSFYNNEISEKSEIFDDQFSVERPDGSNFTLKIRSTKLEDSAMYFCASASTEYTEAFFGQGTRLTVV.

The table lists this clone with a few counts. V is TRBV6-6 and J is TRBJ1-1; no clear D gene. V lost 4 bases to trimming and J lost 6 bases, with 12 bases between them. The CDR3 is made up of 13 amino acids. Germline CDR1 and CDR2: MNHNY and SVGAGI (reference sequence). The CDR3 nucleotides read TGTGCCAGCAGTTTCTCGCAAAGCGCTGAAGCTTTCTTT. Its protein product is CASSFSQSAEAFF.

A note on this clone: One junction end does not reproduce the germline sequence, and a read error may be involved. V gene TRBV7-7 combines with J gene TRBJ2-7; D gene uncertain. This CDR3 region has 13 residues. CDR1 SSHAT and CDR2 FNYEAQ come from the germline V gene (reference sequence). The CDR3 region has the DNA TGTGCTAGCAGCGCCGGTACAGCCTACGAGCAGTACTTC. The encoded protein is CASSAGTAYEQYF.

The gene calls are TRBV19 and TRBJ2-5, with TRBD1 identical over 10 bases. Losses at the gene ends were 5 bases for V and 11 bases for J; bases not matched to a gene: 8. The CDR3 sequence is 13 residues long. CDR1 and CDR2 (germline): LNHDA, SQIVND (reference sequence). CDR3 sequence reads: CASSGRDRGFQYF. The CDR3 DNA follows: TGTGCCAGTAGTGGCCGGGACAGGGGCTTTCAGTACTTC. Filled out from reference TRBV19 and TRBJ2-5, the complete variable domain reads DGGITQSPKYLFRKEGQNVTLSCEQNLNHDAMYWYRQDPGQGLRLIYYSQIVNDFQKGDIAEGYSVSREKKESFPLTVTSAQKNPTAFYLCASSGRDRGFQYFGPGTRLLVL.

This clone appeared a single time. The junction departs from the called germline gene at one end, perhaps through a read error. In the same sample, other DNA sequences code for this CDR3. The J gene is TRBJ1-1, the V gene TRBV10-2; TRBD1 agrees at 7 bases. Looked up from germline, CDR1 is WSHSY and CDR2 is SAAADI. CDR3 length: 14 residues. Here the CDR3 reads CATSLQGKYTEAFF. DNA for the CDR3: TGCGCCACCAGTCTACAGGGGAAGTACACTGAAGCATTCTTT.

This clone was detected only a few times. The CDR3 reads CASSYSSNQPQHF. The CDR3 bases are TGTGCCAGCAGTTACAGCAGCAATCAGCCCCAGCATTTT. The chain carries TRBV6-5 and TRBJ1-5; unclear D gene. The germline CDR1 and CDR2 sequences are MNHEY and SVGAGI. V lost 2 bases, J lost 1 base, and 3 bases lay in between. The CDR3 is made up of 13 amino acids.

This clone was detected only a few times. This chain uses TRBV28 with TRBJ2-7; possible D gene TRBD2, 6 bases. V was cut by 6 bases and J by 0 bases, with 18 bases left in between. The germline V gene encodes CDR1 MDHEN and CDR2 SYDVKM. There are 16 residues in the CDR3. Written as DNA, the CDR3 is TGTGCCAGCAGGAGAGACCCGGGACTTAGCTCCTACGAGCAGTACTTC. As protein: CASRRDPGLSSYEQYF.

The chain joins TRBV6-6 to TRBJ2-6; D is unresolved. V lost 5 bases to trimming and J lost 3 bases, with 8 bases between them. Germline CDR1 MNHNY, CDR2 SVGAGI (reference sequence). The CDR3 spans 14 residues. CDR3 amino acids: CASSASVGANVLTF. CDR3 in DNA: TGTGCCAGCAGTGCCTCAGTTGGGGCCAACGTCCTGACTTTC.

The chain recombines TRBV6-5 with TRBJ1-2, with 7 positions matching TRBD1. V was clipped by 2 bases and J by 0 bases; unmatched bases: 3. Germline values: CDR1 MNHEY, CDR2 SVGAGI. The CDR3 spans 15 residues. The CDR3 spells CASSYTTGTNYGYTF. As DNA, the CDR3 is TGTGCCAGCAGTTACACGACAGGGACTAACTATGGCTACACCTTC.

The chain has TRBV7-9 and TRBJ1-5, with unresolved D. The CDR3 consists of 15 residues. Trimming cost V 1 base and J 5 bases, with 12 bases left between them. The germline V gene encodes CDR1 SEHNR and CDR2 FQNEAQ (reference sequence). The CDR3 coding sequence is TGTGCCAGCAGCTTAGGATCAGAGGCCTATCAGCCCCAGCATTTT. Translating gives CASSLGSEAYQPQHF.

This clone was recorded only once. The sample has other DNA sequences that encode this CDR3 too. The chain employs TRBV2 and TRBJ1-1; TRBD1 aligns across 7 bases. Losses at the gene ends were 9 bases for V and 0 bases for J; bases not matched to a gene: 4. Germline V gene data show CDR1 as SNHLY and CDR2 as FYNNEI. The CDR3 has 13 residues. For the CDR3, the DNA is TGTGCCAGTTCAGACAGGGTGAACACTGAAGCTTTCTTT. Protein: CASSDRVNTEAFF.

The chain uses TRBV21-1 and TRBJ1-3; the table's D call, TRBD1, was not checked against the DNA. TRBV21-1 is a pseudogene locus. The CDR3 is 15 amino acids. This CDR3 is CASIIGGLTGNTIYF. In nucleotides, the CDR3 is TGTGCCAGCATCATAGGGGGTCTCACTGGAAACACCATATATTTT.

The V gene is TRBV6-5, the J gene TRBJ1-4; D possibly corresponds to TRBD1 (6 bases). There are 14 residues in the CDR3. Trimming took 6 bases from V and 5 from J, leaving 13 bases between them. Germline assignment: CDR1 MNHEY and CDR2 SVGAGI. CDR3 DNA sequence: TGTGCCAGCAGGGGGGGGCAGGGAAATGAAAAACTGTTTTTT. Amino acid sequence: CASRGGQGNEKLFF.

This clone was observed a handful of times. This rearrangement joins TRBV9 to TRBJ2-1, with 7 bases fitting TRBD2. Germline-derived CDR1 and CDR2 are SGDLS and YYNGEE. CDR3 length: 17 residues. V was clipped by 0 bases and J by 8 bases; unmatched bases: 14. CDR3 in amino acids: CASSVGNGGSWGDEQFF. CDR3 DNA sequence: TGTGCCAGCAGCGTAGGAAACGGGGGGTCTTGGGGAGATGAGCAGTTCTTC. The full variable domain, its missing parts supplied by reference TRBV9 and TRBJ2-1, is DSGVTQTPKHLITATGQRVTLRCSPRSGDLSVYWYQQSLDQGLQFLIQYYNGEERAKGNILERFSAQQFPDLHSELNLSSLELGDSALYFCASSVGNGGSWGDEQFFGPGTRLTVL.

The CDR3 protein is CASSYSAGNSGYTF. The CDR3 DNA sequence: TGTGCCAGCAGTTACTCGGCGGGTAACAGTGGCTACACCTTC. The chain recombines TRBV6-6 with TRBJ1-2; D not certain. The CDR3 runs 14 residues. The germline V gene has CDR1 MNHNY and CDR2 SVGAGI (reference sequence). Trimming pared 0 bases from V and 7 bases from J, leaving 12 bases between.

V is TRBV15 and J is TRBJ2-1; 9 bases map to TRBD2. CDR1 LNHNV and CDR2 YYDKDF come from the germline V gene (reference sequence). The CDR3 covers 18 residues. The trim removed 6 bases at V and 3 bases at J, leaving 15 bases unmatched. For the CDR3, the DNA is TGTGCCACCAGAGCCGTGGTGGAGGCGGGAGGGTACTACAATGAGCAGTTCTTC. This encodes CATRAVVEAGGYYNEQFF. Together with reference TRBV15 and TRBJ2-1, the CDR3 gives the full variable domain: DAMVIQNPRYQVTQFGKPVTLSCSQTLNHNVMYWYQQKSSQAPKLLFHYYDKDFNNEADTPDNFQSRRPNTSFCFLDIRSPGLGDTAMYLCATRAVVEAGGYYNEQFFGPGTRLTVL.

This clone was observed once. The chain couples TRBV21-1 to TRBJ2-2; the DNA was not used to check the table's D call, TRBD2. TRBV21-1 is classified as a pseudogene. CDR3 length equals 15 residues. In nucleotides, the CDR3 is TGTGCCAGCCCCTCGACGCCCCGGGACACCGGGGAGCTGTTTTTT. It yields the protein CASPSTPRDTGELFF.